A single sample is the source of the 29 T cell receptor beta chains below, sequenced in a study of identical twins. TCRdb called the 5' RACE reads again in MiXCR, with one record for every CDR3 protein. The repertoire includes about 240,000 distinct CDR3 sequences, over 9.5% of them detected once, and 3.5% to 5% sits in the top ten. The sample was also reused in another study, on yellow fever vaccine responses in identical twins.

The specimen was memory (CD45RO+) T cells sorted from blood. All receptors derive from a woman younger than 35 in good health.

This clonotype was detected ten times or more. In DNA form, the CDR3 reads TGTGCCAGCAGCTCTTATGGGGGTAGTGAAAAACTGTTTTTT. It encodes CASSSYGGSEKLFF. V and J are TRBV5-6 and TRBJ1-4, with D possibly being TRBD1 (5 bases). CDR3 size: 14 residues. The germline V gene encodes CDR1 SGHDT and CDR2 YYEEEE. The ends were cut back, 3 bases at V and 7 bases at J, with 13 bases in the middle. Drawing the rest from reference TRBV5-6 and TRBJ1-4, the complete variable domain is DAGVTQSPTHLIKTRGQQVTLRCSPKSGHDTVSWYQQALGQGPQFIFQYYEEEERQRGNFPDRFSGHQFPNYSSELNVNALLLGDSALYLCASSSYGGSEKLFFGSGTQLSVL.

This clonotype appeared many times. The V and J genes are TRBV25-1 and TRBJ2-7, with D uncertain. The germline V gene encodes CDR1 MGHDK and CDR2 SYGVNS. The CDR3 spans 11 residues. The V end lost 7 bases, the J end lost 7 bases, and 11 bases lay between the germline ends. CDR3 DNA sequence: TGTGCCAGCAAGGGCCCCCGGGAGCAGTACTTC. Its protein is CASKGPREQYF.

The chain recombines TRBV10-3 with TRBJ1-1; D ambiguous. This CDR3 region has 13 residues. V was shortened by 4 bases and J by 1 base, with 7 bases between the two germline ends. Germline V gene sequence: CDR1 ENHRY, CDR2 SYGVKD. The CDR3 spells CAISGSGNTEAFF. The CDR3, as DNA: TGTGCCATCAGTGGATCAGGGAACACTGAAGCTTTCTTT.

This rearrangement joins TRBV20-1 to TRBJ2-3, with D tentatively TRBD2 (5 bases). V gave up 6 bases and J gave up 4 bases, with 11 bases separating them. The germline V gene has CDR1 DFQATT and CDR2 SNEGSKA (reference sequence). This CDR3 spans 12 amino acids. Written as DNA, the CDR3 is TGCAGTGCCGCGGCGCGGGCAGATACGCAGTATTTT. Translated: CSAAARADTQYF.

This clonotype was seen a few times. The chain employs TRBV10-3 and TRBJ1-5; no clear D. CDR3 length: 13 amino acids. Germline V gene sequence: CDR1 ENHRY, CDR2 SYGVKD. Trimming removed 10 bases at V and 4 bases at J, with 14 bases between. CDR3 coding DNA: TGTGCCACCACCACGGATATTAATCAGCCCCAGCATTTT. The encoded protein is CATTTDINQPQHF.

This clonotype was seen at least ten times. The V and J genes are TRBV5-1 and TRBJ1-5; 9 bases agree with TRBD1. Trimming at V came to 1 base and at J to 7 bases, leaving 6 bases not matched to a gene. CDR1 is SGHRS, CDR2 YFSETQ, per germline. The CDR3 is 15 amino acids. CDR3 amino acids: CASSLIPGQGQPQHF. The CDR3 DNA sequence: TGCGCCAGCAGCTTGATCCCGGGACAGGGACAGCCCCAGCATTTT.

V is TRBV10-2 and J is TRBJ2-7; no definite D call. Trimming removed 2 bases at V and 2 bases at J, with 13 bases between. The germline gives CDR1 WSHSY, CDR2 SAAADI. The CDR3 runs 15 residues. The CDR3 DNA follows: TGCGCCAGCAGTGAGCTCGGATACAAGGCCTACGAGCAGTACTTC. It specifies CASSELGYKAYEQYF.

The chain combines TRBV7-2 with TRBJ2-1, with 8 bases lining up with TRBD1. The CDR3 runs 15 residues. Trimming took 6 bases from V and 6 from J; bases not matched to a gene: 10. The germline V gene encodes CDR1 SGHTA and CDR2 FQGNSA. In DNA, the CDR3 is TGTGCCAGCAGTCAGGGGGCCGGGGGATTCAATGAGCAGTTCTTC. Translation: CASSQGAGGFNEQFF.

This clonotype was detected only a few times. The chain couples TRBV11-2 to TRBJ2-4; 11 bases line up with TRBD2. The J segment lost 0 bases and the V segment lost 3 bases, leaving 1 base of the junction unmatched. The CDR3 loop spans 16 amino acids. Germline CDR1 is SGHAT and CDR2 is FQNNGV. In DNA, the CDR3 is TGTGCCAGCAGCTTTGGACTAGCGGGAGCCAAAAACATTCAGTACTTC. Protein product: CASSFGLAGAKNIQYF.

The chain recombines TRBV7-9 with TRBJ2-7, with D unresolved. The CDR3 has 11 amino acids. The germline CDR1 and CDR2 sequences are SEHNR and FQNEAQ (reference sequence). The V end lost 1 base, the J end lost 7 bases, and 5 bases lay between the germline ends. The CDR3 is CASSLGLEQYF. The DNA for the CDR3 is TGTGCCAGCAGCTTAGGGTTGGAGCAGTACTTC.

Notes on this clonotype: A much larger clone sits a single nucleotide away, making a read error possible. The chain is built from TRBV3-1 and TRBJ2-3, with 7 bases identical to TRBD2. V dropped 11 bases and J dropped 2; count of bases not matched to a gene: 16. Germline V gene data show CDR1 as LGHDT and CDR2 as YNNKEL (reference sequence). CDR3 length: 16 amino acids. The CDR3 reads CACTLGMGGTTDTQYF. CDR3 nucleotide sequence: TGTGCCTGCACCCTAGGAATGGGGGGGACCACAGATACGCAGTATTTT.

This clonotype was picked up a small number of times. The rearrangement joins TRBV27 to TRBJ2-7, with TRBD1 matching 8 bases. The germline gives CDR1 MNHEY, CDR2 SMNVEV (reference sequence). The CDR3 is 15 residues long. V was pared by 4 bases and J by 2 bases, with 7 bases of the junction left unmatched. The CDR3 bases are TGTGCCAGCAGTTCGCCCGGGACAGGTACCTACGAGCAGTACTTC. It is translated as CASSSPGTGTYEQYF.

This clonotype was counted ten times or more. This chain connects TRBV11-1 to TRBJ2-4, with 7 bases that match TRBD1. CDR1 SGHAT and CDR2 FQDESV come from the germline V gene (reference sequence). Trimming at V came to 3 bases and at J to 4 bases, leaving 3 bases not matched to a gene. CDR3 length: 14 residues. The CDR3 sequence: CASSLGTAKNIQYF. Written as DNA, the CDR3 is TGTGCCAGCAGCTTGGGGACAGCAAAAAACATTCAGTACTTC.

The chain combines TRBV3-1 with TRBJ2-5, with 9 bases matching TRBD2. Germline-derived CDR1 and CDR2 are LGHDT and YNNKEL (reference sequence). The CDR3 covers 15 residues. J lost 1 base, V lost 4 bases, and 4 bases had no gene match. The CDR3 DNA reads as TGTGCCAGCAGCCTAACGGGACTAGCCCAAGAGACCCAGTACTTC. Translated: CASSLTGLAQETQYF.

Only a few counts were recorded for this clonotype. The chain recombines TRBV5-6 with TRBJ1-2; a weak D match, TRBD1 (6 bases). The CDR3 consists of 15 residues. The V end lost 0 bases, the J end lost 5 bases, and 14 bases lay between the germline ends. Looked up from germline, CDR1 is SGHDT and CDR2 is YYEEEE. CDR3 sequence: CASSLGPGGPYGYTF. For the CDR3, the DNA is TGTGCCAGCAGCTTGGGACCCGGGGGCCCATATGGCTACACCTTC. The whole variable domain, filled in from reference TRBV5-6 and TRBJ1-2, reads DAGVTQSPTHLIKTRGQQVTLRCSPKSGHDTVSWYQQALGQGPQFIFQYYEEEERQRGNFPDRFSGHQFPNYSSELNVNALLLGDSALYLCASSLGPGGPYGYTFGSGTRLTVV.

At least ten counts were recorded for this clonotype. The rearrangement uses TRBV4-1 and TRBJ1-5; D unclear. CDR1 and CDR2 from the germline V gene are MGHRA and YSYEKL. Trimming removed 5 bases from V and 3 bases from J, with 14 bases in between. This CDR3 comprises 15 residues. Here the CDR3 reads CASSFGEGNNQPQHF. The CDR3 DNA reads TGCGCCAGCAGCTTCGGGGAGGGCAACAATCAGCCCCAGCATTTT.

This clonotype was seen only a few times. V and J are TRBV21-1 and TRBJ2-2; TRBD2, as called in the table, went unchecked against the DNA. TRBV21-1 is a listed pseudogene. CDR3 length: 14 residues. The CDR3 sequence: CASREDQRSGELFF. The CDR3 region has the DNA TGTGCCAGCAGGGAGGATCAGAGGTCTGGGGAGCTGTTTTTT.

This clonotype was picked up many times. The chain employs TRBV12-3 or TRBV12-4 and TRBJ2-6; D unclear. This CDR3 comprises 13 residues. The V and J ends lost 6 bases and 7 bases respectively, with 10 bases between them. CDR3 coding DNA: TGTGCCAGCAGATCTACGTTTGCCAACGTCCTGACTTTC. This codes for CASRSTFANVLTF.

V gene TRBV7-9 combines with J gene TRBJ2-3; 8 bases are shared with TRBD2. The CDR3 consists of 13 residues. Germline V gene lookup returns CDR1 SEHNR and CDR2 FQNEAQ (reference sequence). V lost 3 bases to trimming and J lost 6 bases; unmatched junction nucleotides: 2. CDR3 loop: CASSLRGVDTQYF. CDR3 DNA sequence: TGTGCCAGCAGCTTGCGGGGGGTGGATACGCAGTATTTT.

This clonotype turned up a few times. The chain couples TRBV4-3 to TRBJ2-4; no clear D gene. V lost 2 bases and J lost 3, with 11 bases in between. CDR3 length: 15 residues. Germline assignment: CDR1 LGHNA and CDR2 YSLEER. DNA of the CDR3: TGCGCCAGCAGCCAAACGAACACACTCAAAAACATTCAGTACTTC. Translating gives CASSQTNTLKNIQYF.

CDR3 DNA sequence: TGTGCCAGTAGCCTCGGACTAGATGGCTACACCTTC. Protein sequence: CASSLGLDGYTF. The chain uses TRBV7-2 and TRBJ1-2, with unresolved D. Germline CDR1 and CDR2: SGHTA and FQGNSA. The CDR3 spans 12 residues. V shed 9 bases and J shed 6 bases, with 14 bases lying between them.

The table lists this clonotype with many counts. The chain is built from TRBV7-8 and TRBJ2-3; TRBD1 aligns across 11 bases. Germline lookup yields CDR1 SGHVS and CDR2 FQNEAQ. The CDR3 length is 15 residues. J lost 6 bases, V lost 2 bases, and 4 bases had no gene match. CDR3 protein: CASSLRTGGADTQYF. The DNA of the CDR3 is TGTGCCAGCAGCTTACGGACAGGGGGCGCGGATACGCAGTATTTT. The full variable domain, rest sourced from reference TRBV7-8 and TRBJ2-3, is GAGVSQSPRYKVAKRGQDVALRCDPISGHVSLFWYQQALGQGPEFLTYFQNEAQLDKSGLPSDRFFAERPEGSVSTLKIQRTQQEDSAVYLCASSLRTGGADTQYFGPGTRLTVL.

This clonotype has at least ten counts. The chain links TRBV27 to TRBJ2-7; 8 bases are a match to TRBD1. The CDR3 consists of 15 residues. The V and J ends lost 6 bases and 0 bases, in that order; junction bases with no gene match: 7. Germline V gene sequence: CDR1 MNHEY, CDR2 SMNVEV (reference sequence). The CDR3 protein is CASSLTGDPSYEQYF. CDR3 sequence (DNA): TGTGCCAGCAGCTTGACAGGGGATCCCTCCTACGAGCAGTACTTC.

The sample holds a few counts of this clonotype. The V gene is TRBV5-1, the J gene TRBJ1-2; 12 bases line up with TRBD1. With 5 bases clipped from V and 8 bases from J, the junction kept 7 bases outside the gene matches. CDR3 size: 14 residues. Germline loops: CDR1 SGHRS, CDR2 YFSETQ. This chain's CDR3 is CASRAGTGGGGYTF. For the CDR3, the DNA is TGCGCCAGCAGAGCCGGGACAGGGGGCGGAGGCTACACCTTC.

Only a few counts were recorded for this clonotype. This sequence joins TRBV10-2 and TRBJ1-5; possibly TRBD1 for D (5 bases). This CDR3 contains 15 residues. Germline V gives CDR1 WSHSY, CDR2 SAAADI. Deletions cut 4 bases from V and 6 bases from J, with 16 bases between. CDR3 in amino acids: CASSAPPGTSQPQHF. DNA for the CDR3: TGCGCCAGCAGTGCCCCCCCAGGGACCTCTCAGCCCCAGCATTTT.

Many counts were recorded for this clonotype. V and J are TRBV12-3 or TRBV12-4 and TRBJ2-1; a weak D match, TRBD2 (6 bases). The V end was cut by 6 bases, the J end by 4 bases, with 16 bases between. This CDR3 is built from 15 residues. The CDR3 sequence is CASSLRGGGYNEQFF. CDR3 nucleotide sequence: TGTGCCAGCAGCTTGCGGGGTGGGGGTTACAATGAGCAGTTCTTC.

The J gene is TRBJ2-7, the V gene TRBV7-6, with 10 bases that match TRBD1. Germline lookup yields CDR1 SGHVS and CDR2 FNYEAQ. The CDR3 totals 14 residues. V lost 1 base, J lost 7 bases, and 4 bases stayed unmatched. In DNA, the CDR3 is TGTGCCAGCAGCTTAGGACAGGGGGCATCTGAGCAGTACTTC. Its protein product is CASSLGQGASEQYF. Looking up the rest from reference TRBV7-6 and TRBJ2-7 gives the full variable domain: GAGVSQSPRYKVTKRGQDVALRCDPISGHVSLYWYRQALGQGPEFLTYFNYEAQQDKSGLPNDRFSAERPEGSISTLTIQRTEQRDSAMYRCASSLGQGASEQYFGPGTRLTVT.

The chain links TRBV6-1 to TRBJ1-6, with 8 positions matching TRBD1. The ends lost 6 bases at V and 10 bases at J; junction bases unmatched: 11. Germline loops: CDR1 MNHNS, CDR2 SASEGT. The CDR3 is 15 residues long. Here the CDR3 DNA reads TGTGCCAGCAGCAGAGAGACAGGGGTCAAGTCACCCCTCCACTTT. It codes for CASSRETGVKSPLHF.

This clonotype was counted at least ten times. V usage is TRBV20-1 and J usage is TRBJ2-5; unclear D gene. The CDR3 spans 14 residues. CDR1 and CDR2 from the germline V gene are DFQATT and SNEGSKA (reference sequence). Trimming stripped 0 bases from V and 7 bases from J, with 15 bases between. CDR3 loop: CSARDLSDRGTQYF. CDR3 sequence (DNA): TGCAGTGCTAGAGATCTGTCGGACCGAGGGACCCAGTACTTC.